The clone carrying this T cell receptor beta chain was seen a handful of times. Unmatched junction bases numbered 7, after V lost 1 base and J lost 6 bases. Germline V gives CDR1 SGHNT, CDR2 YENEEA. This CDR3 has 16 amino acids. The entry originates in a study of blood T cells in healthy people across ages. Study overall: Researchers report that template switching captured about one barcoded beta molecule per two T cells.

Then a second PCR, running roughly 7 to 11 cycles, was carried out with a sample-barcoded 5' primer and a J-beta primer mix. One entry per CDR3 protein, called by TCRdb with MiXCR from the 5' RACE reads. The repertoire holds about 650,000 distinct CDR3 sequences, with roughly 32% as singletons. Sample: blood. This sequence was found in an elderly woman in good health. The rearrangement joins TRBV11-3 to TRBJ2-1; 9 positions match TRBD2. CDR3 coding DNA: TGTGCCAGCAGCTTAGTTGCGGGGGGGCGGGTCAATGAGCAGTTCTTC. Translating gives CASSLVAGGRVNEQFF.